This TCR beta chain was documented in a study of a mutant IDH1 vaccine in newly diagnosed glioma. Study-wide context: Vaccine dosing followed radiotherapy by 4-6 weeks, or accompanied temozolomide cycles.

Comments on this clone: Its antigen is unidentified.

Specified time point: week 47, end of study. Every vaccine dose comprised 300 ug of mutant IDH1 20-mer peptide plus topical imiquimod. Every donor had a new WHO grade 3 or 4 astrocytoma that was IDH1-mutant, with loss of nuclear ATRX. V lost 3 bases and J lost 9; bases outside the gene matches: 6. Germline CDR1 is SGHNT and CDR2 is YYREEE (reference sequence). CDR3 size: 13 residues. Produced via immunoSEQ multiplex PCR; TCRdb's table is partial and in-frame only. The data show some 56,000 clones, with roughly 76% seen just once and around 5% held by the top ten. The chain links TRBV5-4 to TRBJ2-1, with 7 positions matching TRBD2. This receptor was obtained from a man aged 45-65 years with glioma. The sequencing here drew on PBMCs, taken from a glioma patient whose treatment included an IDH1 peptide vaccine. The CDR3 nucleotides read TGTGCCAGCAGCTCAGAGGGGAGGGGTGAGCAGTTCTTC. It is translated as CASSSEGRGEQFF.